The 23 T cell receptor beta chains presented below share a single source sample, sequenced in a study of T cell responses to AZD1222 COVID-19 vaccine. The data were produced by immunoSEQ multiplex PCR, yet TCRdb's version contains in-frame clones alone and is incomplete. The data contain roughly 120,000 clones, less than 95% of them singletons. The input for sequencing was peripheral blood, taken 28 days after the second AZD1222 dose. These TCRs come from an adult who received the AZD1222 COVID-19 vaccine.

This rearrangement joins TRBV28 to TRBJ1-3, with TRBD1 matching over 8 bases. This CDR3 spans 15 amino acids. V was pared by 4 bases and J by 4 bases, with 6 bases of the junction left unmatched. Germline values: CDR1 MDHEN, CDR2 SYDVKM. The CDR3: CASSSTGARGNTIYF. CDR3 DNA sequence: TGTGCCAGCAGTTCGACAGGGGCGAGAGGAAACACCATATATTTT.

In this sample, this clone turned up once. The J gene is TRBJ1-2, the V gene TRBV14; unclear D gene. Trimming cost V 4 bases and J 4 bases, with 7 bases left between them. The CDR3 runs 12 residues. Germline CDR1 is SGHDN and CDR2 is FVKESK. The CDR3 is CASSPAGYGYTF. In DNA, the CDR3 is TGTGCCAGCAGCCCCGCTGGCTATGGCTACACCTTC.

The chain employs TRBV5-1 and TRBJ2-1; 7 bases are shared with TRBD1. The V segment lost 4 bases and the J segment 1 base; nucleotides outside the gene matches: 14. The CDR3 extends over 18 amino acids. The germline CDR1 and CDR2 sequences are SGHRS and YFSETQ. This chain's CDR3 is CASSLRTGRNISYNEQFF. CDR3 coding DNA: TGCGCCAGCAGCCTCAGGACAGGTCGGAATATTTCCTACAATGAGCAGTTCTTC. Looking up the rest from reference TRBV5-1 and TRBJ2-1 gives the full variable domain: KAGVTQTPRYLIKTRGQQVTLSCSPISGHRSVSWYQQTPGQGLQFLFEYFSETQRNKGNFPGRFSGRQFSNSRSEMNVSTLELGDSALYLCASSLRTGRNISYNEQFFGPGTRLTVL.

This chain connects TRBV28 to TRBJ1-4; D unresolved. From germline, CDR1 is MDHEN and CDR2 SYDVKM. This CDR3 is built from 10 residues. V was trimmed by 10 bases and J by 7 bases, leaving 7 bases between them. The CDR3 loop is CATALEKLFF. The CDR3 DNA is TGTGCCACGGCCCTTGAAAAACTGTTTTTT.

This chain links TRBV2 with TRBJ1-2; D unclear. Trimming took off 5 bases at V and 4 bases at J, with 17 bases between the two ends. CDR1 is SNHLY and CDR2 is FYNNEI in the germline V gene. The CDR3 loop spans 15 amino acids. Here the CDR3 reads CASSPSKGAAYGYTF. The CDR3 DNA follows: TGTGCCAGCAGTCCGTCGAAGGGAGCGGCCTATGGCTACACCTTC. Together with reference TRBV2 and TRBJ1-2, the CDR3 gives the full variable domain: EPEVTQTPSHQVTQMGQEVILRCVPISNHLYFYWYRQILGQKVEFLVSFYNNEISEKSEIFDDQFSVERPDGSNFTLKIRSTKLEDSAMYFCASSPSKGAAYGYTFGSGTRLTVV.

CDR3 in DNA: TGTGCCAGCAGGGGGGCCATTAGCACAGATACGCAGTATTTT. Amino acids: CASRGAISTDTQYF. V is TRBV3-1 (or the pseudogene TRBV3-2) and J is TRBJ2-3, with D possibly being TRBD1 (6 bases). Trimming took 6 bases from V and 0 from J, leaving 10 bases between them. The CDR3 is 14 amino acids. Germline assignment: CDR1 LGHDT and CDR2 YNNKEL (reference sequence).

The chain joins TRBV5-7 to TRBJ1-2; D is undetermined. TRBV5-7 is sorted into the ORF group, with uncertain function. There are 13 residues in the CDR3. The ends were cut back, 0 bases at V and 3 bases at J, with 6 bases in the middle. In nucleotides, the CDR3 is TGTGCCAGCAGCTTGGCTGAATACTATGGCTACACCTTC. This codes for CASSLAEYYGYTF.

The V gene is TRBV5-1, the J gene TRBJ1-2; the D is unclear. This CDR3 is 12 amino acids long. V was cut by 0 bases and J by 9 bases, with 9 bases left in between. CDR1 is SGHRS and CDR2 is YFSETQ in the germline V gene. The CDR3: CASSLDIGRYTF. CDR3 sequence (DNA): TGCGCCAGCAGCTTGGATATAGGCCGCTACACCTTC.

This clone was seen only once. The chain is built from TRBV5-1 and TRBJ2-7, with unresolved D. Germline V gene lookup returns CDR1 SGHRS and CDR2 YFSETQ. The length of the CDR3 is 15 residues. Trimming pared 1 base from V and 3 bases from J, leaving 14 bases between. The CDR3 is CASSLSPGENYEQYF. The CDR3 DNA sequence: TGCGCCAGCAGCTTGAGTCCTGGGGAAAACTACGAGCAGTACTTC.

The rearrangement joins TRBV10-3 to TRBJ1-1; no clear D. The CDR3 is 13 residues long. Between the trimmed V and J ends, which lost 8 bases and 0 bases, there was a span of 10 bases. CDR1 ENHRY and CDR2 SYGVKD come from the germline V gene. The CDR3 nucleotides are TGTGCCATCTCTGGGTTGATGAACACTGAAGCTTTCTTT. Residues: CAISGLMNTEAFF.

This clone was counted a single time. The V and J genes are TRBV13 and TRBJ1-6; tentatively, D is TRBD1 (5 bases). This CDR3 comprises 18 residues. Trimming cost V 6 bases and J 7 bases, with 25 bases left between them. The germline V gene has CDR1 PRHDT and CDR2 FYEKMQ (reference sequence). CDR3 protein: CASSFYPGPRTRNSPLHF. DNA of the CDR3: TGTGCCAGCAGTTTCTACCCGGGACCCCGAACGAGAAATTCACCCCTCCACTTT.

The genes are TRBV19 and TRBJ1-2, with 8 bases matching TRBD1. Trimming removed 7 bases from V and 2 bases from J; junction bases left unmatched: 6. The CDR3 sequence is 14 residues long. The germline V gene encodes CDR1 LNHDA and CDR2 SQIVND (reference sequence). This chain's CDR3 is CASTPDRANYGYTF. CDR3 nucleotides: TGTGCCAGTACCCCGGACAGGGCAAACTATGGCTACACCTTC. The variable domain in full, completed from reference TRBV19 and TRBJ1-2, reads DGGITQSPKYLFRKEGQNVTLSCEQNLNHDAMYWYRQDPGQGLRLIYYSQIVNDFQKGDIAEGYSVSREKKESFPLTVTSAQKNPTAFYLCASTPDRANYGYTFGSGTRLTVV.

The chain is built from TRBV6-5 and TRBJ1-2, with no clear D. Trimming took 7 bases from V and 5 from J, leaving 14 bases between them. Per germline, CDR1 MNHEY and CDR2 SVGAGI. The CDR3 totals 13 residues. CDR3 nucleotide sequence: TGTGCCAGCACCTACGGGCCGGGATATGGCTACACCTTC. This translates into CASTYGPGYGYTF.

The V call is TRBV6-5, the J call TRBJ1-1; TRBD1 matches at 7 bases. Per the germline V gene, CDR1 is MNHEY and CDR2 is SVGAGI. The CDR3 contains 11 residues. With V trimmed by 8 bases and J by 5 bases, 2 bases remained unmatched. The CDR3 spells CASCRGTEAFF. CDR3 nucleotide sequence: TGTGCCAGCTGCAGGGGGACTGAAGCTTTCTTT.

The count of this clone is one. This rearrangement joins TRBV19 to TRBJ1-5; tentatively, D is TRBD1 (5 bases). Germline V CDR1 and CDR2: LNHDA, SQIVND (reference sequence). The ends were cut back, 9 bases at V and 2 bases at J, with 20 bases in the middle. The CDR3 is made up of 16 amino acids. In DNA form, the CDR3 reads TGTGCCAGCCAAACCCAGGGCCCCCCTGGCAATCAGCCCCAGCATTTT. This gives the protein CASQTQGPPGNQPQHF.

The J gene is TRBJ1-2, the V gene TRBV19; a weak D match, TRBD1 (5 bases). The CDR3 has 15 residues. V lost 8 bases and J lost 3, with 19 bases in between. Germline values: CDR1 LNHDA, CDR2 SQIVND (reference sequence). CDR3 coding DNA: TGTGCCAGTTGTGAGCGGGGACGTGAACACTATGGCTACACCTTC. Translation gives CASCERGREHYGYTF. The full variable domain, in which reference TRBV19 and TRBJ1-2 provide the parts outside the CDR3, is DGGITQSPKYLFRKEGQNVTLSCEQNLNHDAMYWYRQDPGQGLRLIYYSQIVNDFQKGDIAEGYSVSREKKESFPLTVTSAQKNPTAFYLCASCERGREHYGYTFGSGTRLTVV.

The rearrangement joins TRBV4-2 to TRBJ2-2; the D gene is possibly TRBD1 (6 bases). Trimming cost V 6 bases and J 4 bases, with 12 bases left between them. CDR1 and CDR2 from the germline V gene are LGHNA and YNFKEQ. This CDR3 spans 14 amino acids. For the CDR3, the DNA is TGTGCCAGCAGTACCCTCAGGGGCACCGGGGAGCTGTTTTTT. This encodes CASSTLRGTGELFF.

V usage is TRBV6-5 and J usage is TRBJ1-3; D remains unclear. CDR1 is MNHEY, CDR2 SVGAGI, per germline. The CDR3 contains 15 residues. V lost 5 bases to trimming and J lost 7 bases, with 18 bases between them. The CDR3 DNA reads TGTGCCAGCAGTCCCCCCCCTTTGGGGTTGAACACCATATATTTT. This translates into CASSPPPLGLNTIYF.

The chain joins TRBV7-7 to TRBJ2-2, with a weak D call TRBD2 (5 bases). Germline V gene data show CDR1 as SSHAT and CDR2 as FNYEAQ (reference sequence). There are 15 residues in the CDR3. Trimming removed 2 bases at V and 3 bases at J, with 10 bases between. CDR3 residues: CASSLSARDTGELFF. The CDR3 DNA reads as TGTGCCAGCAGCTTAAGTGCGAGGGACACCGGGGAGCTGTTTTTT.

The chain carries TRBV5-1 and TRBJ2-1; TRBD1 is a possible D gene (6 bases). Trimming left V 3 bases short and J 1 base short, with 20 bases between. Per germline, CDR1 SGHRS and CDR2 YFSETQ. The CDR3 runs to 18 residues. CDR3 nucleotide sequence: TGCGCCAGCAGCTGGGCCGGGACATCTGGACTTTCCTACAATGAGCAGTTCTTC. It is translated as CASSWAGTSGLSYNEQFF.

This clone was counted a single time. The J gene is TRBJ1-4, the V gene TRBV6-1, with D unclear. Trimming left V 5 bases short and J 5 bases short, with 15 bases between. This CDR3 has 15 amino acids. Germline values: CDR1 MNHNS, CDR2 SASEGT. CDR3 residues: CASSNGEGGNEKLFF. The CDR3 nucleotides read TGTGCCAGCAGTAACGGGGAGGGTGGGAATGAAAAACTGTTTTTT.

V is TRBV7-8 and J is TRBJ1-1; D is uncertain. The germline gives CDR1 SGHVS, CDR2 FQNEAQ. V was trimmed by 5 bases and J by 4 bases, leaving 8 bases between them. This CDR3 comprises 12 residues. CDR3 bases: TGTGCCAGCAGCCCGATAGGCACTGAAGCTTTCTTT. Translation gives CASSPIGTEAFF.

This rearrangement joins TRBV5-1 to TRBJ1-4, with 8 bases aligning to TRBD1. This CDR3 spans 16 amino acids. V lost 5 bases and J lost 3; bases outside the gene matches: 9. Germline CDR1 SGHRS, CDR2 YFSETQ. The CDR3 DNA follows: TGCGCCAGCAGTTTTCAAGGACAGGGCCCTAATGAAAAACTGTTTTTT. Translated: CASSFQGQGPNEKLFF.